These 18 T cell receptor beta chains originate from one sample sequenced in a study of T cells in Graves' hyperthyroidism and ophthalmopathy (dated by TCRdb to between 2019 and 2020). Receptor libraries were prepared by multiplex PCR. Sequencing used an Illumina HiSeq 2000. Amplification of TCR beta CDR3 regions was carried out from RNA transcripts. The TCR CDR3 was subjected to a first round of RT-PCR using the HTBI primer set and the Qiagen OneStep RT-PCR kit. The public reads were quality trimmed at Q25 with fastp and then assembled into clones with MiXCR by TCRdb, keeping productive beta chains. Each entry merges the rows of one CDR3 protein and shows their most common DNA and genes. The sample table shows under 450,000 distinct CDR3 sequences, and about 15% are seen once. Approximately 14% of the sample is taken by the ten largest. Input material: blood. These receptors originate from a woman between 18 and 29 years old with Graves' hyperthyroidism.

The gene calls are TRBV11-2 and TRBJ2-7; D not certain. V shed 5 bases and J shed 3 bases, with 11 bases lying between them. Per germline, CDR1 SGHAT and CDR2 FQNNGV. The CDR3 consists of 13 residues. CDR3 protein: CASSLGRSYEQYV. The CDR3 DNA is TGTGCCAGCAGCCTAGGGCGGAGCTACGAGCAGTACGTC.

This clonotype showed up just a few times. CDR3 bases: TGTGCCAGCAGCCCACGAGGAGGGGGGGACTCTGAAGCTTTCTTT. Amino acid sequence: CASSPRGGGDSEAFF. The rearrangement links TRBV7-3 to TRBJ1-1; the D gene is possibly TRBD1 (6 bases). Deletions cut 5 bases from V and 6 bases from J, with 19 bases between. This CDR3 has 15 amino acids. CDR1 and CDR2 (germline): SGHTA, FQGTGA.

At least ten counts were recorded for this clonotype. The chain has TRBV20-1 and TRBJ1-5, with a tentative D call TRBD1 (5 bases). V shed 3 bases and J shed 4 bases, with 16 bases lying between them. The CDR3 is made up of 15 amino acids. Per the germline V gene, CDR1 is DFQATT and CDR2 is SNEGSKA (reference sequence). The CDR3: CSASLWDPQNQPQHF. Here the CDR3 DNA reads TGCAGTGCTAGTCTCTGGGACCCTCAAAATCAGCCCCAGCATTTT.

A word on this clonotype: Mismatch with germline at one junction end may stem from a read error. This chain connects TRBV15 to TRBJ1-4; no clear D gene. The CDR3 runs to 15 residues. Germline CDR1 and CDR2: LNHNV and YYDKDF (reference sequence). DNA of the CDR3: TGTGCCACCAGCAGAGGCGGAGTCACTACTGAAAAACTGTTTTTT. Its protein is CATSRGGVTTEKLFF.

In this sample, this clonotype turned up a few times. The genes are TRBV29-1 and TRBJ2-7, with D maybe TRBD2 (5 bases). The V end lost 7 bases, the J end lost 4 bases, and 14 bases lay between the germline ends. The length of the CDR3 is 12 residues. Germline values: CDR1 SQVTM, CDR2 ANQGSEA. DNA of the CDR3: TGCAGCGCCGGAGTCGGGGTATACGAGCAGTACTTC. This translates into CSAGVGVYEQYF.

Many counts were recorded for this clonotype. A read error may explain this, as a much larger clone is one base away. V is TRBV12-3 or TRBV12-4 and J is TRBJ1-5; the D is unclear. The CDR3 extends over 15 amino acids. The CDR3 here is CASGLALEGGQPQHF. CDR3 nucleotide sequence: TGTGCCAGCGGTTTAGCGTTGGAGGGAGGACAGCCCCAGCATTTT.

The V call is TRBV7-9, the J call TRBJ2-2; 14 positions agree with TRBD2. The CDR3 spans 17 residues. V was pared by 9 bases and J by 6 bases, with 12 bases of the junction left unmatched. The germline V gene has CDR1 SEHNR and CDR2 FQNEAQ (reference sequence). The DNA of the CDR3 is TGTGCCAGTTCACCGGGACTAGCGGGAGTAACGGCCGGGGAGCTGTTTTTT. It encodes CASSPGLAGVTAGELFF. The whole variable domain, filled in from reference TRBV7-9 and TRBJ2-2, reads DTGVSQNPRHKITKRGQNVTFRCDPISEHNRLYWYRQTLGQGPEFLTYFQNEAQLEKSRLLSDRFSAERPKGSFSTLEIQRTEQGDSAMYLCASSPGLAGVTAGELFFGEGSRLTVL.

This clonotype was observed at least ten times. The chain recombines TRBV7-3 with TRBJ2-5; possibly TRBD2 for D (6 bases). The CDR3 extends over 15 amino acids. Germline CDR1 and CDR2: SGHTA and FQGTGA. V dropped 5 bases and J dropped 7 bases, with 20 bases sitting between them. In DNA, the CDR3 is TGTGCCAGCAGCCAAACGGGAGTTACGCCGGGGACCCAGTACTTC. It translates to CASSQTGVTPGTQYF.

Many counts were recorded for this clonotype. The chain links TRBV15 to TRBJ2-7; 7 nucleotides agree with TRBD2. Germline lookup yields CDR1 LNHNV and CDR2 YYDKDF (reference sequence). The CDR3 is 16 amino acids. Losses at the gene ends were 1 base for V and 2 bases for J; bases not matched to a gene: 8. CDR3 bases: TGTGCCACCAGCAGAGGAGGCGGGAGAAAGCCCTACGAGCAGTACTTC. Translation: CATSRGGGRKPYEQYF.

V usage is TRBV20-1 and J usage is TRBJ1-6; TRBD1 aligns across 8 bases. The V segment lost 2 bases and the J segment 15 bases; nucleotides outside the gene matches: 12. Germline V CDR1 and CDR2: DFQATT, SNEGSKA (reference sequence). The CDR3 loop spans 14 amino acids. CDR3 bases: TGCAGTGCTAGACCCCAGGGGGCAGGCTACATCCTCCACTTT. It encodes CSARPQGAGYILHF.

This clonotype was detected ten times or more. This chain links TRBV12-3 or TRBV12-4 with TRBJ1-1; D is ambiguous. This CDR3 spans 14 amino acids. V lost 3 bases to trimming and J lost 1 base, with 9 bases between them. The CDR3 here is CASSFRQRNTEAFF. The CDR3 DNA reads as TGTGCCAGCAGTTTTAGGCAGCGGAACACTGAAGCTTTCTTT.

Details on this clonotype: A much larger clone lies one base from this, so it may be a read error. Since the CDR3 does not end with the conserved phenylalanine or tryptophan, this likely comes from a read error. The chain employs TRBV3-1 and TRBJ1-2; no reliable D call. Trimming stripped 4 bases from V and 0 bases from J, with 9 bases between. Germline CDR1 LGHDT, CDR2 YNNKEL (reference sequence). The CDR3 runs 14 residues. DNA of the CDR3: TGTGCCAGCAGCCCCCTCCATACTAACTATGGCTACACCCTC. It is translated as CASSPLHTNYGYTL.

This clonotype was seen ten or more times. The rearrangement links TRBV28 to TRBJ1-4; D is uncertain. Germline CDR1 is MDHEN and CDR2 is SYDVKM. The CDR3 is 15 residues long. V lost 8 bases and J lost 4, with 17 bases in between. In DNA form, the CDR3 reads TGTGCCAGCTCTCTGTCCGGCAGGATTAATGAAAAACTGTTTTTT. Protein sequence: CASSLSGRINEKLFF.

This clonotype was counted at least ten times. V and J are TRBV20-1 and TRBJ2-1, with TRBD2 matching over 8 bases. The CDR3 is 16 amino acids. The germline V gene encodes CDR1 DFQATT and CDR2 SNEGSKA (reference sequence). With V trimmed by 4 bases and J by 4 bases, 12 bases remained unmatched. The CDR3: CSAKAGEAPSYNEQFF. CDR3 DNA: TGCAGTGCTAAAGCGGGAGAAGCCCCCTCATACAATGAGCAGTTCTTC.

This clonotype was detected ten times or more. The chain carries TRBV12-3 or TRBV12-4 and TRBJ2-5; a possible D gene is TRBD1 (6 bases). V was clipped by 6 bases and J by 4 bases, with 12 bases between them. This CDR3 comprises 13 residues. For the CDR3, the DNA is TGTGCCAGCAGCAGACAGGTCCGAGAGACCCAGTACTTC. Residues: CASSRQVRETQYF.

This clonotype was counted ten times or more. The chain recombines TRBV24-1 with TRBJ2-1; unclear D gene. The CDR3 totals 15 residues. V gave up 1 base and J gave up 9 bases, with 15 bases separating them. The germline V gene encodes CDR1 KGHDR and CDR2 SFDVKD. The CDR3 bases are TGTGCCACCAGTGATTTAGGCTCCCGAGGTGGTGAGCAGTTCTTC. Protein sequence: CATSDLGSRGGEQFF.

This clonotype was counted ten times or more. This chain joins TRBV6-2 or TRBV6-3 and TRBJ1-6, with D possibly TRBD1 on 5 matching bases. From germline, CDR1 is MNHEY and CDR2 SVGEGT. V dropped 0 bases and J dropped 7 bases, with 10 bases sitting between them. The CDR3 runs to 15 residues. This CDR3 reads CASSYSGTANSPLHF. DNA for the CDR3: TGTGCCAGCAGTTACTCCGGGACGGCGAATTCACCCCTCCACTTT.

This sequence joins TRBV19 and TRBJ2-2; D gene ambiguous. The CDR3 covers 15 residues. Germline V gives CDR1 LNHDA, CDR2 SQIVND (reference sequence). Trimming took off 4 bases at V and 1 base at J, with 10 bases between the two ends. The CDR3 DNA is TGTGCCAGTAGTACCGGCAGGCGGAACACCGGGGAGCTGTTTTTT. Its translation: CASSTGRRNTGELFF.